Here is one TCR beta chain with its context. Its antigen is currently unknown. The protocol was immunoSEQ multiplex PCR, while the TCRdb copy is restricted to in-frame clones and leaves out a portion. This sample has approximately 13,000 clones, with under 70% found just once. This entry comes from a study of neoadjuvant nivolumab and ipilimumab in lung cancer. Study conclusions and caveats: Resected tumors had greater TCR richness and clonality than uninvolved lung. Only a single major-pathologic-response sample was available for clonality analysis.

CDR1 and CDR2 from the germline V gene are SEHNR and FQNEAQ (reference sequence). The CDR3 covers 13 residues. V lost 3 bases to trimming and J lost 9 bases, with 12 bases between them. This TCR came from an adult with non-small cell lung cancer. The V call is TRBV7-9, the J call TRBJ2-1; tentatively, D is TRBD1 (6 bases). The source was peripheral blood, collected after neoadjuvant nivolumab, alone or with ipilimumab, at or shortly before surgery. The CDR3 nucleotides read TGTGCCAGCAGCTTCAGGGGAAAAGGTGAGCAGTTCTTC. This gives the protein CASSFRGKGEQFF.